Listed below are T cell receptor beta chains from one sample, sequenced in a study of Graves' ophthalmopathy and Graves' hyperthyroidism. One entry per CDR3 protein, called by TCRdb with MiXCR from the multiplex PCR reads. The sample holds roughly 400,000 distinct CDR3 sequences, less than 20% seen once. Sequenced material: peripheral blood. The receptors come from a woman in her late teens or twenties with stable Graves' hyperthyroidism. Each CDR3 is given with its conserved first and last residue. The D gene is left open where the match is weak. Size is stated for part of the rows, as once, few or many counts, or as a class when the clone is expanded.

v_call	j_call	d_call	clone_size	cdr3_nt	cdr3_aa
TRBV7-9	TRBJ1-3	.	.	TGTGCCAGCAGCTTATATGCGGGCCGCTCTGGAAACACCATATATTTT	CASSLYAGRSGNTIYF
TRBV6-2/TRBV6-3	TRBJ1-1	TRBD1	many	TGTGCCAGCAGCCCAGGGGGGACAGGGATCACTGAAGCTTTCTTT	CASSPGGTGITEAFF
TRBV6-5	TRBJ1-2	.	many	TGTGCCAGCAGTTCCGGGACCTTAGGCTACACCTTC	CASSSGTLGYTF
TRBV7-6	TRBJ2-2	.	many	TGTGCCAGCAGCTTTTGGGCGGCTAGCGAGGCTCCTAACACCGGGGAGCTGTTTTTT	CASSFWAASEAPNTGELFF
TRBV5-6	TRBJ1-5	.	many	TGTGCCAGCAGCTTGGAGGGCGCGGAGGGGCCCCAGCATTTT	CASSLEGAEGPQHF
TRBV4-1	TRBJ2-5	TRBD1	many	TGCGCCAGCAGCCAAGGGACAGGGGACCAAGAGACCCAGTACTTC	CASSQGTGDQETQYF
TRBV29-1	TRBJ2-4	.	many	TGCAGCGTTACCCACGGACGGAACATTCAGTACTTC	CSVTHGRNIQYF
TRBV20-1	TRBJ2-5	.	.	TGCAGTGCTAGGGACGACATATGGGACGGGGAGCGTCAGACCCAAGAGACCCAGCACTTC	CSARDDIWDGERQTQETQHF
TRBV20-1	TRBJ1-1	.	many	TGCAGTGCCGCGGGCAGGCTGAACACTGAAGCTTTCTTT	CSAAGRLNTEAFF
TRBV5-1	TRBJ1-1	.	many	TGTGCCAGCAGTTTCGACAGGAACACTGAAGCTTTCTTT	CASSFDRNTEAFF
TRBV12-3/TRBV12-4	TRBJ2-7	.	many	TGTGCCAGCAACACGGACGGCTCCTACGAGCAGTACTTC	CASNTDGSYEQYF
TRBV9	TRBJ1-1	.	many	TGTGCCAGCAGCGTAACCATCTCTGGGGCTGAAGCTTTCTTT	CASSVTISGAEAFF
TRBV28	TRBJ2-7	TRBD1	many	TGTGCCAGCAGTCAACCGGGACAGGGAGGCCACGAGCAGTACTTC	CASSQPGQGGHEQYF
TRBV7-8	TRBJ1-2	.	many	TGTGCCAGCAGCTTAGGTGACGGACTCTACAAAGTCTACACCTTC	CASSLGDGLYKVYTF
TRBV20-1	TRBJ2-7	.	many	TGCAGTGCTAGAGATGACGACGAGCAGTACTTC	CSARDDDEQYF
TRBV6-1	TRBJ1-1	.	many	TGTGCCAGCAGTGACACCCCTCGGGGCGCTGAAGCTTTCTTT	CASSDTPRGAEAFF
TRBV6-1	TRBJ1-5	.	many	TGTGCCGGCAGGGCGGTAGGGGACAATCAGCCCCAGCATTTT	CAGRAVGDNQPQHF
TRBV7-9	TRBJ2-5	.	few	TGTGCCAGCAGCTTAGAGGGGAGCGGCCAAGAGACCCAGTACTTC	CASSLEGSGQETQYF
TRBV4-1	TRBJ2-7	.	few	TGCGCCAGCAGCCAAGCGGGGTGGACGGGCTCCTACGAGCAGTACTTC	CASSQAGWTGSYEQYF
TRBV7-2	TRBJ1-1	.	many	TGTGCCAGCAGCGCCGGACACCAATTGAACACTGAAGCTTTCTTT	CASSAGHQLNTEAFF
TRBV5-1	TRBJ2-7	.	many	TGCGCCAGCAGCTTGGGCGGTGGGGCGGCGGCCTACGAGCAGTACTTC	CASSLGGGAAAYEQYF
TRBV30	TRBJ1-2	TRBD1	.	TGTGCCTGGAGGACAGGGAACTATGGCTACACCTTC	CAWRTGNYGYTF
TRBV15	TRBJ1-5	.	many	TGTGCCACCAGCAGATACCGGGACACCCATAGCAATCAGCCCCAGCATTTT	CATSRYRDTHSNQPQHF
TRBV2	TRBJ1-2	.	many	TGTGCCAGCAGTGAAGTCCTCCCATTCGGGGGTGGCTACACCTTC	CASSEVLPFGGGYTF
TRBV12-5	TRBJ2-5	TRBD2	many	TGTGCTAGTGGTTTGGCACAAGCGGGGGGGAGTCGGGAGACCCAGTACTTC	CASGLAQAGGSRETQYF
TRBV2	TRBJ2-5	TRBD2	many	TGTGCCAGCAGTGACCGCCGACTAGCGGGGGGGATCCAAGAGACCCAGTACTTC	CASSDRRLAGGIQETQYF
TRBV10-2	TRBJ1-2	.	many	TGCGCCAGCAGTGATAGTTCACGAGGCTACACCTTC	CASSDSSRGYTF
TRBV6-1	TRBJ1-1	.	many	TGTGCCAGCAACCGGGGTCTGAACACTGAAGCTTTCTTT	CASNRGLNTEAFF
TRBV6-2/TRBV6-3	TRBJ2-7	.	many	TGTGCCAGCAGACGCACGACACTTACCTCGGCCTACGAGCAGTACTTC	CASRRTTLTSAYEQYF
TRBV7-3	TRBJ1-1	.	many	TGTGCCAGCAGCCGGGGACGGGGGGACACTGAAGCTTTCTTT	CASSRGRGDTEAFF
TRBV18	TRBJ1-2	TRBD1	few	TGTGCCAGCTCACCACTTACCGGACAGGGGGCGGACTATGGCTACACCTTC	CASSPLTGQGADYGYTF
TRBV5-1	TRBJ1-1	.	many	TGCGCCAGCAGCTTTGCAGGAGCGAACACTGAAGCTTTCTTT	CASSFAGANTEAFF
TRBV7-6	TRBJ1-1	TRBD1	many	TGTGCCAGCAGCTTAGTCGGGACAGGGCCGTCTGAAGCTTTCTTT	CASSLVGTGPSEAFF
TRBV7-2	TRBJ1-2	.	.	TGTGCCAGCAGCTCCCCGGGGTCCGCCTATGGCTACACCTTC	CASSSPGSAYGYTF
TRBV14	TRBJ2-4	.	.	TGTGCCAGCAGCCAAGACCGGTCAGGGGCGGCCAAAAACATTCAGTACTTC	CASSQDRSGAAKNIQYF
TRBV5-1	TRBJ1-2	.	.	TGCGCCAGCAGCTTGGAGGGGATTAGAAACTATGGCTACACCTTC	CASSLEGIRNYGYTF
TRBV12-5	TRBJ2-7	.	many	TGTGCTAGTGGTTTGGCATTGGGGCGGGGACCGGACTACGAGCAGTACTTC	CASGLALGRGPDYEQYF
TRBV14	TRBJ2-5	TRBD1	many	TGTGCCAGCAGGAGACAGGGGGCTTGGGAGACCCAGTACTTC	CASRRQGAWETQYF
TRBV4-3	TRBJ2-5	.	.	TGCGCCAGCAGCCAAGATCGGGGCAGGGTAGAGACCCAGTACTTC	CASSQDRGRVETQYF
TRBV9	TRBJ1-6	.	few	TGTGCCAGCAGCGTACAGGGTTCTATGGATTCACCCCTCCACTTT	CASSVQGSMDSPLHF
TRBV6-5	TRBJ1-2	.	many	TGTGCCAGCAGTTACTCAGTAAACTATGGCTACACCTTC	CASSYSVNYGYTF
TRBV20-1	TRBJ1-1	.	many	TGCAGTGCTAGACTCAAGACGGGGAACACTGAAGCTTTCTTT	CSARLKTGNTEAFF
TRBV6-1	TRBJ2-7	.	many	TGTGCCAGCAGTGAAAATCCAGGGGATGGCGAGCAGTACTTC	CASSENPGDGEQYF
TRBV6-5	TRBJ1-1	.	many	TGTGCCAGCAGTTACTACTGGGGGACTGAAGCTTTCTTT	CASSYYWGTEAFF
TRBV7-2	TRBJ2-2	.	many	TGTGCCAGCAGCTTACCCCGACGGAACACCGGGGAGCTGTTTTTT	CASSLPRRNTGELFF
TRBV10-3	TRBJ2-6	.	many	TGTGCCATCAGTGAAGGGGGGACTGGGGCCAACGTCCTGACTTTC	CAISEGGTGANVLTF
TRBV7-8	TRBJ2-2	.	.	TGTGCCAGCAGCTTGGCCTATAGGGGGGCCGGGGAGCTGTTTTTT	CASSLAYRGAGELFF
TRBV20-1	TRBJ1-1	.	few	TGCAGTGCGCCCGACAGAAACACTGAAGCTTTCTTT	CSAPDRNTEAFF
TRBV20-1	TRBJ1-2	TRBD1	many	TGCAGTGCCACACTGGACAGGGTATATGGCTACACCTTC	CSATLDRVYGYTF
TRBV5-1	TRBJ1-1	.	.	TGCGCCAGCAGACTTAGGACCGCTAACACTGAAGCTTTCTTT	CASRLRTANTEAFF
TRBV12-3/TRBV12-4	TRBJ2-5	.	many	TGTGCCAGCACATATAGCACTCAAGAGACCCAGTACTTC	CASTYSTQETQYF